A selection of T cell receptor beta chains follows, all from one sample in a study of T cell responses to AZD1222 COVID-19 vaccine. Measured with immunoSEQ multiplex PCR; TCRdb has only the in-frame clones, and not every one. The sample lists approximately 64,000 clones, roughly 84% occurring once. The sample in question was peripheral blood, obtained on day 0 of AZD1222 vaccination. These receptors were taken from an adult in good health. Each CDR3 is given with its conserved first and last residue. D genes are given only for firm matches. The size entry is marked missing in some rows and otherwise reads once, few, many or a size class.

J gene | V gene | clone size | D gene | CDR3 protein | CDR3 DNA
TRBJ1-6 | TRBV7-2 | . | TRBD1 | CASSSETGIMTLHF | TGTGCCAGCAGCTCGGAGACAGGGATCATGACCCTCCACTTT
TRBJ1-1 | TRBV29-1 | . | TRBD1 | CSGRQGWGMNTEAFF | TGCAGCGGCAGACAGGGCTGGGGTATGAACACTGAAGCTTTCTTT
TRBJ2-5 | TRBV3-1/TRBV3-2 | few | TRBD2 | CASSRAAGREETQYF | TGTGCCAGCAGTCGGGCAGCGGGGCGGGAAGAGACCCAGTACTTC
TRBJ2-1 | TRBV18 | . | TRBD1 | CASSPPGQLYNEQFF | TGTGCCAGCTCACCACCGGGACAGCTGTACAATGAGCAGTTCTTC
TRBJ2-7 | TRBV7-9 | . | TRBD1 | CASKGFPGQGFYEQYF | TGTGCCAGCAAGGGGTTTCCGGGACAGGGATTTTACGAGCAGTACTTC
TRBJ2-7 | TRBV6-5 | . | TRBD1 | CASSWGQGVFEQYF | TGTGCCAGCAGTTGGGGACAGGGAGTTTTCGAGCAGTACTTC
TRBJ1-5 | TRBV11-2 | few | . | CASSLGSYGSNQPQHF | TGTGCCAGCAGCTTAGGATCGTATGGAAGCAATCAGCCCCAGCATTTT
TRBJ1-5 | TRBV19 | . | . | CASKGDWPPNQPQHF | TGTGCCAGTAAAGGGGATTGGCCCCCCAATCAGCCCCAGCATTTT
TRBJ2-1 | TRBV4-1 | once | TRBD1 | CASSPLGQGNSYNEQFF | TGCGCCAGCAGCCCATTAGGACAGGGGAACTCCTACAATGAGCAGTTCTTC
TRBJ1-1 | TRBV6-1 | . | . | CASSETGHHYTEAFF | TGTGCCAGCAGTGAAACGGGACACCATTACACTGAAGCTTTCTTT
TRBJ2-7 | TRBV7-8 | . | . | CASSPGPDGNLGEQYF | TGTGCCAGCAGCCCTGGCCCGGACGGGAATTTAGGCGAGCAGTACTTC
TRBJ1-4 | TRBV30 | once | . | CAWSVTNEKLFF | TGTGCCTGGAGTGTAACTAATGAAAAACTGTTTTTT
TRBJ2-3 | TRBV5-1 | . | . | CASSLQGRDADTQYF | TGCGCCAGCAGCTTACAGGGCCGTGATGCAGATACGCAGTATTTT
TRBJ2-5 | TRBV11-3 | . | . | CASSFGPSGETQYF | TGTGCCAGCAGCTTCGGGCCCTCTGGGGAGACCCAGTACTTC
TRBJ2-1 | TRBV15 | . | . | CATSVRNEQFF | TGTGCCACCAGCGTCCGTAATGAGCAGTTCTTC
TRBJ2-1 | TRBV28 | . | TRBD1 | CASSTLFSDRTAYNEQFF | TGTGCCAGCAGTACTCTTTTCTCGGACAGGACGGCCTACAATGAGCAGTTCTTC